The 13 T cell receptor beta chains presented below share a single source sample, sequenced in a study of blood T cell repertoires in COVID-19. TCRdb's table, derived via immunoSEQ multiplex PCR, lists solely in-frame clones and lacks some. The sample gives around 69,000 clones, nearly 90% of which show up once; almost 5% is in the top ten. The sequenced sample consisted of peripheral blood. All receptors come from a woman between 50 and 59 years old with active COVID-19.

CDR3 sequence: CASSVGELTNQPQHF. DNA of the CDR3: TGTGCCAGCAGCGTAGGAGAGCTAACGAATCAGCCCCAGCATTTT. This chain connects TRBV9 to TRBJ1-5; D call uncertain. V dropped 0 bases and J dropped 4 bases, with 11 bases sitting between them. Germline loops: CDR1 SGDLS, CDR2 YYNGEE. The CDR3 runs to 15 residues.

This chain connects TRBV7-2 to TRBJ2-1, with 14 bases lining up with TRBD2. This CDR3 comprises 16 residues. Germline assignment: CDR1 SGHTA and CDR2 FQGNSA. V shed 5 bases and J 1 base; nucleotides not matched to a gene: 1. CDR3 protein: CASSRLAGGSYNEQFF. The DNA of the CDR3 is TGTGCCAGCAGCAGACTAGCGGGAGGGTCCTACAATGAGCAGTTCTTC.

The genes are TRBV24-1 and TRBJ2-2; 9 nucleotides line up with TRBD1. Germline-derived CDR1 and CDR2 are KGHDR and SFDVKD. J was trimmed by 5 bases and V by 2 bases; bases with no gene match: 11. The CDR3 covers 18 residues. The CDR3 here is CATSDSLRTGVGTGELFF. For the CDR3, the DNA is TGTGCCACCAGTGATTCCCTCCGGACAGGGGTTGGAACCGGGGAGCTGTTTTTT.

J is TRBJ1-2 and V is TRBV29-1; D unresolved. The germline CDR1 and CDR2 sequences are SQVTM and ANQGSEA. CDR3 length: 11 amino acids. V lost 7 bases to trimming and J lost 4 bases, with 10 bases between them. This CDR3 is CSAIDTYGYTF. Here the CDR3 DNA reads TGCAGCGCGATCGACACCTATGGCTACACCTTC.

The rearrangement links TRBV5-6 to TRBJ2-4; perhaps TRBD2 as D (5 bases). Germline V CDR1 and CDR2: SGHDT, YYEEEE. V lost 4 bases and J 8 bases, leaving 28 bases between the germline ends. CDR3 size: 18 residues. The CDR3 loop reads CASSPGSPYSTRDHIQYF. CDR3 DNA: TGTGCCAGCAGCCCGGGGTCCCCCTACAGTACTCGCGATCACATTCAGTACTTC. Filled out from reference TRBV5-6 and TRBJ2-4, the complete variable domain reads DAGVTQSPTHLIKTRGQQVTLRCSPKSGHDTVSWYQQALGQGPQFIFQYYEEEERQRGNFPDRFSGHQFPNYSSELNVNALLLGDSALYLCASSPGSPYSTRDHIQYFGAGTRLSVL.

CDR3 sequence reads: CASTLVTYEQYF. For the CDR3, the DNA is TGTGCCAGCACCCTAGTGACCTACGAGCAGTACTTC. The V call is TRBV28, the J call TRBJ2-7; unclear D gene. Trimming removed 7 bases at V and 2 bases at J, with 9 bases between. The germline V gene encodes CDR1 MDHEN and CDR2 SYDVKM. This CDR3 comprises 12 residues. Complete variable domain (other parts from reference TRBV28 and TRBJ2-7): DVKVTQSSRYLVKRTGEKVFLECVQDMDHENMFWYRQDPGLGLRLIYFSYDVKMKEKGDIPEGYSVSREKKERFSLILESASTNQTSMYLCASTLVTYEQYFGPGTRLTVT.

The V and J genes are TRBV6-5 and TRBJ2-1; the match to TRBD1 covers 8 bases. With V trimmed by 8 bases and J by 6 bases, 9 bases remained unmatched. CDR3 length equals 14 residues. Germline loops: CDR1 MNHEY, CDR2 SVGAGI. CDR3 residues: CASSRRGLFNEQFF. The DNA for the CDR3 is TGTGCCAGCTCCCGCAGGGGGCTATTCAATGAGCAGTTCTTC.

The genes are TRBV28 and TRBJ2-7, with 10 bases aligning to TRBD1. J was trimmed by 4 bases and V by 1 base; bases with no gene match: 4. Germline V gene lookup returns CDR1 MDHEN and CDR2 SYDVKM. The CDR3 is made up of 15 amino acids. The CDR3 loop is CASSLSDRGWYEQYF. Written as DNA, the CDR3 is TGTGCCAGCAGTTTATCGGACAGGGGGTGGTACGAGCAGTACTTC.

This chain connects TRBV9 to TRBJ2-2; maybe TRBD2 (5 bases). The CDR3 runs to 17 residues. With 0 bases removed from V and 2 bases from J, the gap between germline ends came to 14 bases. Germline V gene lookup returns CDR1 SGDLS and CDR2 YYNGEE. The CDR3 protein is CASSVALRLTNTGELFF. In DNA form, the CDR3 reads TGTGCCAGCAGCGTAGCTCTGAGACTAACTAACACCGGGGAGCTGTTTTTT. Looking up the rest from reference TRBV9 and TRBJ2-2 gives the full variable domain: DSGVTQTPKHLITATGQRVTLRCSPRSGDLSVYWYQQSLDQGLQFLIQYYNGEERAKGNILERFSAQQFPDLHSELNLSSLELGDSALYFCASSVALRLTNTGELFFGEGSRLTVL.

The CDR3 nucleotides read TGTGCCAGCAACAACCTAGGGGGGGATTATGGCTACACCTTC. It yields the protein CASNNLGGDYGYTF. This chain links TRBV6-5 with TRBJ1-2, with a weak D call TRBD1 (6 bases). This CDR3 has 14 residues. Per germline, CDR1 MNHEY and CDR2 SVGAGI. Trimming shortened V by 7 bases and J by 5 bases, and 17 bases separated the two germline ends.

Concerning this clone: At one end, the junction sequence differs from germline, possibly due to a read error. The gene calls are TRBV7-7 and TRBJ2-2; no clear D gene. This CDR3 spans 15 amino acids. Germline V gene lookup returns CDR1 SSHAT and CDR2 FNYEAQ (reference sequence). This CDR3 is CASSRNVANTGELFF. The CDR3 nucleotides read TGTGCTAGCAGCAGAAATGTAGCGAACACCGGGGAGCTGTTTTTT.

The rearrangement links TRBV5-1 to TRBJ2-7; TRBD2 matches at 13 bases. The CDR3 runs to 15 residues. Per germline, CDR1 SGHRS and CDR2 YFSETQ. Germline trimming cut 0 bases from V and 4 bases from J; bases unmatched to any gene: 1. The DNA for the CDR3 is TGCGCCAGCAGCTTGGGGACTAGCGGGAGTTACGAGCAGTACTTC. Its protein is CASSLGTSGSYEQYF.

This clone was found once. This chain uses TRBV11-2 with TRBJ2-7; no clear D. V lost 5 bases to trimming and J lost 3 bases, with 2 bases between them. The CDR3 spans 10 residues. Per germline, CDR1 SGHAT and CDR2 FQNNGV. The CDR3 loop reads CASSHYEQYF. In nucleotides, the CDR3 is TGTGCCAGCAGCCACTACGAGCAGTACTTC.